A selection of T cell receptor beta chains follows, all from one sample in a study of blood T cell repertoires in COVID-19. Sequenced by immunoSEQ multiplex PCR; TCRdb stores in-frame clones only, minus some. The sample carries fewer than 200,000 clones, around 82% recorded once. The material sequenced was PBMCs or T cells enriched from blood (not recorded which). These TCRs come from a woman in her sixties with acute COVID-19. The CDR3 runs from the conserved cysteine through the conserved F or W. The D gene is left open where the match is weak. Some rows have no size entry. The others give once, few or many, or a class for an expanded clone.

CDR3: CASSPEGTGKFF
DNA: TGTGCCAGCAGCCCAGAGGGGACAGGGAAGTTCTTC
V: TRBV7-8
size: -
J: TRBJ2-1
D: TRBD1

CDR3: CASRLQGGAFF
DNA: TGTGCCAGTAGGCTCCAAGGCGGAGCTTTCTTT
V: TRBV19
size: -
J: TRBJ1-1
D: -

CDR3: CASSIVWTENSPLHF
DNA: TGTGCCAGTAGTATAGTTTGGACAGAAAATTCACCCCTCCACTTT
V: TRBV19
size: -
J: TRBJ1-6
D: -

CDR3: CASSESGGATDTQYF
DNA: TGTGCCAGCAGTGAGAGCGGGGGGGCCACAGATACGCAGTATTTT
V: TRBV6-4
size: medium-sized
J: TRBJ2-3
D: TRBD2

CDR3: CASSYRAGLYNEQFF
DNA: TGTGCCAGCAGTTATCGGGCGGGACTCTACAATGAGCAGTTCTTC
V: TRBV6-5
size: -
J: TRBJ2-1
D: -

CDR3: CATRQLETQYF
DNA: TGTGCCACCCGACAGTTAGAGACCCAGTACTTC
V: TRBV19
size: -
J: TRBJ2-5
D: -

CDR3: CASSETQNEAFF
DNA: TGTGCCAGCAGTGAAACACAGAATGAAGCTTTCTTT
V: TRBV6-1
size: -
J: TRBJ1-1
D: -

CDR3: CSVKPSRTGAEKLFF
DNA: TGCAGCGTTAAGCCCTCCCGGACAGGGGCAGAAAAACTGTTTTTT
V: TRBV29-1
size: -
J: TRBJ1-4
D: TRBD1

CDR3: CAGGLNQPQHF
DNA: TGCGCAGGGGGACTCAATCAGCCCCAGCATTTT
V: TRBV6-5
size: -
J: TRBJ1-5
D: TRBD1

CDR3: CASQRANNEQFF
DNA: TGTGCCTCCCAGCGGGCAAATAATGAGCAGTTCTTC
V: TRBV25-1
size: -
J: TRBJ2-1
D: -

CDR3: CASLSGGYHNEQFF
DNA: TGTGCCAGCCTTAGCGGGGGGTATCACAATGAGCAGTTCTTC
V: TRBV2
size: -
J: TRBJ2-1
D: TRBD2

CDR3: CAISEGQGNSPLHF
DNA: TGTGCCATCAGTGAGGGGCAGGGTAATTCACCCCTCCACTTT
V: TRBV10-3
size: -
J: TRBJ1-6
D: -